One sample yielded the 25 T cell receptor beta chains listed below, sequenced in a study of shared clonotypes between healthy human individuals. TCRdb keeps only in-frame clones here, not all; method: immunoSEQ multiplex PCR. Here the sample spans some 2.1 million clones, over 85% being singletons. The sample was naive CD4+ T cells sorted from blood. Subset reported: CD45RA+ positively selected. These receptors originate from a man between 18 and 29 years old in good health.

Points on this clone: Other DNA sequences in the sample encode the same CDR3. This chain joins TRBV5-1 and TRBJ2-2; 11 positions agree with TRBD2. The CDR3 length is 15 residues. Germline V lookup: CDR1 SGHRS, CDR2 YFSETQ. The J segment lost 3 bases and the V segment lost 2 bases, leaving 0 bases of the junction unmatched. Written as DNA, the CDR3 is TGCGCCAGCAGCTTACTAGCGGGAGACACCGGGGAGCTGTTTTTT. Translating gives CASSLLAGDTGELFF.

The gene calls are TRBV5-8 and TRBJ1-1; no definite D call. V dropped 1 base and J dropped 6 bases, with 7 bases sitting between them. CDR3 length: 12 residues. CDR1 and CDR2 from the germline V gene are SGHTS and YDEGEE. The CDR3, as DNA: TGTGCCAGCAGCTTGAGATGGTCTGAAGCTTTCTTT. Residues: CASSLRWSEAFF.

J is TRBJ2-3 and V is TRBV11-3, with 7 bases identical to TRBD1. Germline trimming cut 2 bases from V and 0 bases from J; bases unmatched to any gene: 5. Germline CDR1 and CDR2: SGHNT and YENEEA. The CDR3 has 16 amino acids. CDR3 DNA sequence: TGTGCCAGCAGCTTAAGGGACAGCCATAGCACAGATACGCAGTATTTT. It codes for CASSLRDSHSTDTQYF. The full variable domain, its missing parts supplied by reference TRBV11-3 and TRBJ2-3, is EAGVVQSPRYKIIEKKQPVAFWCNPISGHNTLYWYLQNLGQGPELLIRYENEEAVDDSQLPKDRFSAERLKGVDSTLKIQPAELGDSAVYLCASSLRDSHSTDTQYFGPGTRLTVL.

J is TRBJ2-7 and V is TRBV19; 10 bases line up with TRBD1. With 5 bases clipped from V and 3 bases from J, the junction kept 4 bases outside the gene matches. There are 14 residues in the CDR3. The germline gives CDR1 LNHDA, CDR2 SQIVND (reference sequence). CDR3 sequence: CASSDRDRGYEQYF. Written as DNA, the CDR3 is TGTGCCAGTAGTGACCGGGACAGGGGCTACGAGCAGTACTTC.

The chain links TRBV13 to TRBJ2-1; 7 bases fit TRBD2. Per the germline V gene, CDR1 is PRHDT and CDR2 is FYEKMQ (reference sequence). With 4 bases clipped from V and 0 bases from J, the junction kept 15 bases outside the gene matches. This CDR3 region has 19 residues. CDR3 in DNA: TGTGCCAGCAGCTCCCCGGGACTAAAGGGCACAAGCTCCTACAATGAGCAGTTCTTC. Protein: CASSSPGLKGTSSYNEQFF.

The genes are TRBV5-7 and TRBJ1-5; D call uncertain. TRBV5-7 is an open reading frame, and its role is uncertain. Trimming left V 2 bases short and J 4 bases short, with 7 bases between. CDR3 size: 13 residues. CDR3 sequence: CASSFHGNQPQHF. CDR3 nucleotide sequence: TGTGCCAGCAGCTTTCATGGAAATCAGCCCCAGCATTTT.

This clone was detected only once. The CDR3 sequence is CASTEGVTGNTIYF. The DNA for the CDR3 is TGCGCCAGCACTGAGGGGGTCACTGGAAACACCATATATTTT. V usage is TRBV5-1 and J usage is TRBJ1-3; tentative D call: TRBD1 (6 bases). The CDR3 runs to 14 residues. The ends were cut back, 6 bases at V and 2 bases at J, with 12 bases in the middle. CDR1 and CDR2 from the germline V gene are SGHRS and YFSETQ.

The chain employs TRBV27 and TRBJ1-2, with D perhaps matching TRBD1 (6 bases). CDR1 and CDR2 from the germline V gene are MNHEY and SMNVEV (reference sequence). Deletions cut 5 bases from V and 2 bases from J, with 18 bases between. The CDR3 contains 16 residues. The CDR3 protein is CASSPKYGQGNYGYTF. The CDR3 coding sequence is TGTGCCAGCAGTCCAAAATACGGGCAGGGGAACTATGGCTACACCTTC.

The rearrangement joins TRBV1 to TRBJ1-1; no DNA check was done on the table's D call, TRBD1. TRBV1 constitutes a pseudogene. This CDR3 is built from 15 residues. CDR3 nucleotide sequence: TGCGCCAGCAGCCAACGAGGACAGGGCGACACTGAAGCTTTCTTT. This encodes CASSQRGQGDTEAFF.

The rearrangement joins TRBV6-1 to TRBJ1-6; the match to TRBD1 covers 11 bases. The CDR3 runs to 16 residues. With 2 bases clipped from V and 10 bases from J, the junction kept 7 bases outside the gene matches. Germline-derived CDR1 and CDR2 are MNHNS and SASEGT. CDR3 in amino acids: CASSEFGQGAKSPLHF. The CDR3 DNA is TGTGCCAGCAGTGAATTTGGACAGGGGGCAAAATCACCCCTCCACTTT.

This clone was seen just once. The V and J genes are TRBV6-5 and TRBJ2-3; 10 bases agree with TRBD2. This CDR3 has 15 residues. CDR1 and CDR2 from the germline V gene are MNHEY and SVGAGI. J lost 5 bases, V lost 6 bases, and 8 bases had no gene match. CDR3: CASSYLAGVGDTQYF. Here the CDR3 DNA reads TGTGCCAGCAGCTATCTAGCGGGGGTGGGAGATACGCAGTATTTT.

This rearrangement joins TRBV6-5 to TRBJ2-7; a weak D match, TRBD2 (6 bases). This CDR3 is 15 amino acids long. Trimming stripped 2 bases from V and 3 bases from J, with 14 bases between. Germline CDR1 reads MNHEY; CDR2 reads SVGAGI. The CDR3 sequence: CASSYQTTSYYEQYF. The DNA of the CDR3 is TGTGCCAGCAGTTACCAGACTACTAGCTACTACGAGCAGTACTTC.

A word on this clone: This sample includes further DNA sequences coding for the same CDR3. DNA for the CDR3: TGTGCCAGCAGCGTAGGGCAGGGTATCGATCAGCCCCAGCATTTT. This encodes CASSVGQGIDQPQHF. The chain joins TRBV9 to TRBJ1-5; tentatively, D is TRBD1 (5 bases). The germline gives CDR1 SGDLS, CDR2 YYNGEE. The CDR3 spans 15 residues. The V gene lost 0 bases and the J gene lost 5 bases, with 12 bases spanning the gap.

The chain carries TRBV29-1 and TRBJ2-7, with TRBD1 as a possible D gene (5 bases). Between the trimmed V and J ends, which lost 4 bases and 0 bases, there was a span of 16 bases. The CDR3 runs to 15 residues. Looked up from germline, CDR1 is SQVTM and CDR2 is ANQGSEA. CDR3 loop: CSVASGLGSSYEQYF. CDR3 coding DNA: TGCAGCGTTGCGTCAGGGTTGGGAAGCTCCTACGAGCAGTACTTC.

The gene calls are TRBV6-5 and TRBJ1-5; no clear D. CDR3 length: 15 amino acids. V lost 2 bases and J lost 0, with 8 bases in between. Per the germline V gene, CDR1 is MNHEY and CDR2 is SVGAGI. The CDR3 region is CASSYTVDSNQPQHF. The CDR3 DNA reads as TGTGCCAGCAGTTACACGGTTGATAGCAATCAGCCCCAGCATTTT.

This sequence joins TRBV9 and TRBJ2-3; D uncertain. The length of the CDR3 is 15 residues. Trimming took off 0 bases at V and 5 bases at J, with 13 bases between the two ends. Germline loops: CDR1 SGDLS, CDR2 YYNGEE. For the CDR3, the DNA is TGTGCCAGCAGCGTAGATCAGATTTCGGGAGATACGCAGTATTTT. Residues: CASSVDQISGDTQYF.

The table lists this clone with a count of one. V is TRBV18 and J is TRBJ2-7, with D possibly TRBD1 on 6 matching bases. The CDR3 is made up of 14 amino acids. V was pared by 3 bases and J by 2 bases, with 11 bases between. Germline CDR1 KGHSH, CDR2 LQKENI. CDR3 bases: TGTGCCAGCTCACCTGAGACAGGCGCCTACGAGCAGTACTTC. Residues: CASSPETGAYEQYF.

This chain uses TRBV10-1 with TRBJ2-7, with a tentative D call TRBD1 (6 bases). Trimming cost V 3 bases and J 2 bases, with 11 bases left between them. CDR3 size: 14 residues. In germline, CDR1 is WNHNN, CDR2 SYGVQD (reference sequence). CDR3 region: CASSELDRPYEQYF. CDR3 coding DNA: TGCGCCAGCAGTGAACTGGACAGACCCTACGAGCAGTACTTC.

In its sample, this clone was seen a few times. The V call is TRBV10-3, the J call TRBJ2-1; D unresolved. There are 12 residues in the CDR3. The germline CDR1 and CDR2 sequences are ENHRY and SYGVKD. Trimming cost V 6 bases and J 5 bases, with 8 bases left between them. CDR3 sequence reads: CAIRDDNNEQFF. The DNA for the CDR3 is TGTGCCATCAGGGACGACAACAATGAGCAGTTCTTC.

The chain joins TRBV29-1 to TRBJ1-4; a weak D match, TRBD1 (5 bases). The germline V gene encodes CDR1 SQVTM and CDR2 ANQGSEA. The V end lost 7 bases, the J end lost 2 bases, and 8 bases lay between the germline ends. The CDR3 totals 12 residues. The CDR3 nucleotides are TGCAGCGCGGGGGGGACTAATGAAAAACTGTTTTTT. This sequence encodes CSAGGTNEKLFF.

As to this clone: An end of the junction differs from the germline gene, which may be a read error. The chain recombines TRBV10-3 with TRBJ1-5; tentatively, D is TRBD1 (5 bases). Germline CDR1 is ENHRY and CDR2 is SYGVKD. This CDR3 region has 14 residues. The CDR3 DNA reads as TGTGCCACTGGGGGGGGGATTGACGATCAACCCCAGCATTTT. Residues: CATGGGIDDQPQHF.

This CDR3 reads CASSYSNSGWSEKLFF. As DNA, the CDR3 is TGTGCCAGCAGTTACTCGAATTCAGGGTGGAGTGAAAAACTGTTTTTT. The chain couples TRBV6-6 to TRBJ1-4, with D perhaps TRBD1 (5 bases). The V gene's germline CDR1 is MNHNY and CDR2 SVGAGI (reference sequence). Deletions cut 0 bases from V and 7 bases from J, with 15 bases between. This CDR3 is built from 16 residues.

The chain recombines TRBV7-9 with TRBJ1-6, with no clear D. The CDR3 sequence is 16 residues long. CDR1 is SEHNR, CDR2 FQNEAQ, per germline (reference sequence). V dropped 5 bases and J dropped 7 bases, with 18 bases sitting between them. In nucleotides, the CDR3 is TGTGCCAGCAGCCTTCTTAGTGCAGAACGGAATTCACCCCTCCACTTT. It yields the protein CASSLLSAERNSPLHF.

The J gene is TRBJ2-4, the V gene TRBV5-1; either TRBD1 or TRBD2 may fit D (6 bases each). V shed 4 bases and J shed 0 bases, with 14 bases lying between them. This CDR3 region has 16 residues. Germline-derived CDR1 and CDR2 are SGHRS and YFSETQ. CDR3: CASSPREGGAKNIQYF. CDR3 sequence (DNA): TGCGCCAGCAGCCCGCGGGAAGGGGGAGCCAAAAACATTCAGTACTTC.

The V call is TRBV5-4, the J call TRBJ2-3; D is possibly TRBD1 or TRBD2 (5 bases each). CDR3 length: 14 amino acids. With 0 bases removed from V and 7 bases from J, the gap between germline ends came to 12 bases. Per the germline V gene, CDR1 is SGHNT and CDR2 is YYREEE (reference sequence). The CDR3 DNA is TGTGCCAGCAGCTTGGGCAGCCGGGACCATACGCAGTATTTT. It yields the protein CASSLGSRDHTQYF.